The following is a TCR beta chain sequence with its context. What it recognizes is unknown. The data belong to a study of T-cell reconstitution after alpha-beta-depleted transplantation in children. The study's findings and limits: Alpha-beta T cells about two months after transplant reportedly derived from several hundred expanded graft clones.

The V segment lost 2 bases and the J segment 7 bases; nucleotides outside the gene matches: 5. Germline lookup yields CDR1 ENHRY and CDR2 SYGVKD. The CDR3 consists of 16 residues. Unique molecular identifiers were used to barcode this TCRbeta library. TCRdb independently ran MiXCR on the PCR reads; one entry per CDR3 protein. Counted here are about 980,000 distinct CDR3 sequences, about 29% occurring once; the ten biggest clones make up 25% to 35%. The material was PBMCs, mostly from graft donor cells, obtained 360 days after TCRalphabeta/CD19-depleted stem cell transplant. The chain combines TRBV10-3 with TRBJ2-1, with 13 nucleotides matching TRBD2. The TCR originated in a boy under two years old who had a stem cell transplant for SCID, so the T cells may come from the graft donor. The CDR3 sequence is CAISEAGLAGTNEQFF. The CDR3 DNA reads TGTGCCATCAGTGAGGCGGGACTAGCGGGGACGAATGAGCAGTTCTTC.